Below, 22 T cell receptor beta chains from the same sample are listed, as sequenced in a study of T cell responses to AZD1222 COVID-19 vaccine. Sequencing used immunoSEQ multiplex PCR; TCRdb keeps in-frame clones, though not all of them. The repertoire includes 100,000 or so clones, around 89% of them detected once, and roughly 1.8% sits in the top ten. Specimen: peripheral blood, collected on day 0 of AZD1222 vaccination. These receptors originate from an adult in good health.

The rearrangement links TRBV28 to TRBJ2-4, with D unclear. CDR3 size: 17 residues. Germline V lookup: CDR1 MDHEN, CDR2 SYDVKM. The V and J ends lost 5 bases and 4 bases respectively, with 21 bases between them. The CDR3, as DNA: TGTGCCAGCAGTCCACAATTCAGCGTCGGTATAAAAAACATTCAGTACTTC. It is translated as CASSPQFSVGIKNIQYF.

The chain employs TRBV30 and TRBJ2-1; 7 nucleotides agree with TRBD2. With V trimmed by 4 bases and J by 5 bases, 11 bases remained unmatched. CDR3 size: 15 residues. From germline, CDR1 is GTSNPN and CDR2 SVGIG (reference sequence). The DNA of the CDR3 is TGTGCCTGGACCCGGACGGCCCTAGCGGACAATGAGCAGTTCTTC. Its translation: CAWTRTALADNEQFF.

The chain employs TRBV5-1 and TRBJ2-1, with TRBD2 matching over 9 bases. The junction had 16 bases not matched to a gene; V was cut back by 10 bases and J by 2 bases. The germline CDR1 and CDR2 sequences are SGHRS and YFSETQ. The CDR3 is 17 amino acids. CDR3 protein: CALATRRGRATYNEQFF. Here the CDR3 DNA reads TGCGCCTTAGCAACTCGTCGCGGGAGGGCCACCTACAATGAGCAGTTCTTC.

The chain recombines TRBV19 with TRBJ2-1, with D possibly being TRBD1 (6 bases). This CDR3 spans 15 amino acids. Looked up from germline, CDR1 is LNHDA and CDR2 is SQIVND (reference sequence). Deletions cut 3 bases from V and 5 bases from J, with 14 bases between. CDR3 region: CASSMTSGENNEQFF. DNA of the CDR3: TGTGCCAGTAGTATGACCTCAGGGGAAAACAATGAGCAGTTCTTC.

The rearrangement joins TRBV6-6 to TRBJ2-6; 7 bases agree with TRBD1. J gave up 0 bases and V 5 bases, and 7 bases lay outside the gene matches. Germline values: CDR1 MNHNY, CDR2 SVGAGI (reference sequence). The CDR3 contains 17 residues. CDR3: CASSPRDSNSGANVLTF. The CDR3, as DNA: TGTGCCAGCAGTCCCCGGGACAGCAACTCTGGGGCCAACGTCCTGACTTTC.

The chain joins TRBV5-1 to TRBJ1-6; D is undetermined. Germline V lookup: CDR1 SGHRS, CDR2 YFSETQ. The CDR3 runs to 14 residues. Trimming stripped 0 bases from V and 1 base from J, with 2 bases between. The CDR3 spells CASSLGSYNSPLHF. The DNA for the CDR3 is TGCGCCAGCAGCTTGGGGTCCTATAATTCACCCCTCCACTTT.

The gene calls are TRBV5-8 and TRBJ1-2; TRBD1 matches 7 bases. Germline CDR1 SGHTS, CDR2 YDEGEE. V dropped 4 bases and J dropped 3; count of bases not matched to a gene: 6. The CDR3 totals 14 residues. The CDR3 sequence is CASSDRVGDYGYTF. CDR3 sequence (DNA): TGTGCCAGCAGCGACAGGGTAGGGGACTATGGCTACACCTTC.

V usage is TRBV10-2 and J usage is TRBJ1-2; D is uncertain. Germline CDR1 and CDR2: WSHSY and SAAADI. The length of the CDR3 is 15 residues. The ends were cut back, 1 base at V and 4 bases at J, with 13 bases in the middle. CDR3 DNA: TGCGCCAGCAGTGAGTGGGCCTCGACCCCCTATGGCTACACCTTC. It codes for CASSEWASTPYGYTF.

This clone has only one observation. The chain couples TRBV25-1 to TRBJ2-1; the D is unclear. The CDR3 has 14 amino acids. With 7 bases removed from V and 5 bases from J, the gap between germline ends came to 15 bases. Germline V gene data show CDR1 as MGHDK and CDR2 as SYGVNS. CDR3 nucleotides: TGTGCCAGCAACCGTCAGTGGAGTCACAATGAGCAGTTCTTC. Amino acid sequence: CASNRQWSHNEQFF.

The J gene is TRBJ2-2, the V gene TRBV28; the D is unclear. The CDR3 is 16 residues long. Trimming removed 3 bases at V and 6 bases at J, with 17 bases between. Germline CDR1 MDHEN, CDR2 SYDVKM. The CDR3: CASSFRLGLGSGELFF. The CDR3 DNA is TGTGCCAGCAGTTTTCGCCTCGGTCTGGGGTCCGGGGAGCTGTTTTTT. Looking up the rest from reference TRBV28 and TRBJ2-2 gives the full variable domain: DVKVTQSSRYLVKRTGEKVFLECVQDMDHENMFWYRQDPGLGLRLIYFSYDVKMKEKGDIPEGYSVSREKKERFSLILESASTNQTSMYLCASSFRLGLGSGELFFGEGSRLTVL.

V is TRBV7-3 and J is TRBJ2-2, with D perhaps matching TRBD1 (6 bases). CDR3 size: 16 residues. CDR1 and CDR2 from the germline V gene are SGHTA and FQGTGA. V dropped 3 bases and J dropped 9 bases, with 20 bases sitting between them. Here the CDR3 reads CASSLVAGAGDRELFF. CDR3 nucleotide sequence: TGTGCCAGCAGCTTGGTCGCCGGGGCAGGGGATCGGGAGCTGTTTTTT.

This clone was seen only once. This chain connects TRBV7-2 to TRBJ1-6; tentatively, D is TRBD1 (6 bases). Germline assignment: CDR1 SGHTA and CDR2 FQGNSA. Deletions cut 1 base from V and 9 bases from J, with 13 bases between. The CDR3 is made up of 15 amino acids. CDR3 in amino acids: CASSLEGGGGSPLHF. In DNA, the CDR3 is TGTGCCAGCAGCTTAGAGGGGGGCGGAGGTTCACCCCTCCACTTT. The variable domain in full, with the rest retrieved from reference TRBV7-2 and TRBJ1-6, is GAGVSQSPSNKVTEKGKDVELRCDPISGHTALYWYRQSLGQGLEFLIYFQGNSAPDKSGLPSDRFSAERTGGSVSTLTIQRTQQEDSAVYLCASSLEGGGGSPLHFGNGTRLTVT.

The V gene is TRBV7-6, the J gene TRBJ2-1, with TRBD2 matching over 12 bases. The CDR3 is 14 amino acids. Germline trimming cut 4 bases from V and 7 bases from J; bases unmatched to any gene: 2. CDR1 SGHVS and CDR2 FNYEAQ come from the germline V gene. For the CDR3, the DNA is TGTGCCAGCAGCTACGGACTAGCGGGAAATGAGCAGTTCTTC. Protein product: CASSYGLAGNEQFF.

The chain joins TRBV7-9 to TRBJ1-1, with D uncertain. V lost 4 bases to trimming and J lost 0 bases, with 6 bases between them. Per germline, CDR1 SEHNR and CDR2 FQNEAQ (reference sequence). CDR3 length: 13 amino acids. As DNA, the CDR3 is TGTGCCAGCAGCTCCACGGTGAACACTGAAGCTTTCTTT. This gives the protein CASSSTVNTEAFF. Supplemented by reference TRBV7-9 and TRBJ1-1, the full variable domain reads DTGVSQNPRHKITKRGQNVTFRCDPISEHNRLYWYRQTLGQGPEFLTYFQNEAQLEKSRLLSDRFSAERPKGSFSTLEIQRTEQGDSAMYLCASSSTVNTEAFFGQGTRLTVV.

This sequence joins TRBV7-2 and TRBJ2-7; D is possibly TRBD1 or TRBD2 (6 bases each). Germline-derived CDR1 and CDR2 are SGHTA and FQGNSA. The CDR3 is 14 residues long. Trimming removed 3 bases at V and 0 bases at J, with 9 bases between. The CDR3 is CASSFGGGSYEQYF. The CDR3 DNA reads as TGTGCCAGCAGCTTTGGAGGGGGCTCCTACGAGCAGTACTTC.

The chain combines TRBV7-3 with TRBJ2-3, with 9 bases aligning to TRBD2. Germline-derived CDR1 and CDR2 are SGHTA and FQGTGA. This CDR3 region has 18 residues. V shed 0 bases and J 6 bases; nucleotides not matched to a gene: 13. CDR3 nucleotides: TGTGCCAGCAGCTTAACGCCTCCGGGCGCGGGAGGGCTGGATACGCAGTATTTT. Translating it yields CASSLTPPGAGGLDTQYF.

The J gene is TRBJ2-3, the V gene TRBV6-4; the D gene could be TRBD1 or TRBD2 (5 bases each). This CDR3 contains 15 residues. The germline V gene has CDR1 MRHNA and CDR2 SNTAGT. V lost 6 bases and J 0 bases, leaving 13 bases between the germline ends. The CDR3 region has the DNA TGTGCCAGCAGCGCCCGGGACGGTAGCACAGATACGCAGTATTTT. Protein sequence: CASSARDGSTDTQYF.

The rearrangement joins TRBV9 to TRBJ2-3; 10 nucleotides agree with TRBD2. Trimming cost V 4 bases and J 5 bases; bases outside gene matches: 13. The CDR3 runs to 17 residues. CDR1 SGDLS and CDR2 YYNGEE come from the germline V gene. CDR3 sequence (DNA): TGTGCCAGCAGCCTTCAGACTAGCGGGTCCCCCGGAGATACGCAGTATTTT. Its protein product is CASSLQTSGSPGDTQYF.

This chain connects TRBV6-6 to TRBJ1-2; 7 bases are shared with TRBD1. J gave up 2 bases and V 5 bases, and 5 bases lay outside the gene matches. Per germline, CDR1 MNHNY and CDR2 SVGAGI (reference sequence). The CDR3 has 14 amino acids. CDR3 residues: CASSKTGQNYGYTF. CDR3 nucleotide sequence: TGTGCCAGCAGTAAGACGGGACAGAACTATGGCTACACCTTC.

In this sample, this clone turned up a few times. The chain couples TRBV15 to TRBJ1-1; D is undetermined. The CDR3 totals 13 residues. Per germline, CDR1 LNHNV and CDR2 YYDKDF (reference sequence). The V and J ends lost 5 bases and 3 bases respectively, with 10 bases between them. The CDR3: CATSPGIDTEAFF. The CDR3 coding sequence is TGTGCCACCAGCCCAGGAATTGACACTGAAGCTTTCTTT.

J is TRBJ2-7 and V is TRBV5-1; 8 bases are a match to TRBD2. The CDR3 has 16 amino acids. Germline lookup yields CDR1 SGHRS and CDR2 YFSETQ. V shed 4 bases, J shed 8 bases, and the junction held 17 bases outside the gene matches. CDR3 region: CASSTQPGLGEMKQYF. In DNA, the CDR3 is TGCGCCAGCAGCACACAACCGGGACTAGGGGAGATGAAGCAGTACTTC.

CDR3 residues: CASSQEIPAGAGGPRNTGELFF. The CDR3, as DNA: TGCGCCAGCAGCCAAGAAATCCCCGCGGGAGCGGGAGGGCCCCGGAACACCGGGGAGCTGTTTTTT. The V call is TRBV4-3, the J call TRBJ2-2; TRBD2 matches 10 bases. V gave up 0 bases and J gave up 1 base; unmatched junction bases: 17. CDR1 LGHNA and CDR2 YSLEER come from the germline V gene. CDR3 length equals 22 residues.